This record looks at one T cell receptor (beta chain) sequence and its context. This sample is part of a study of cytomegalovirus exposure and HLA in healthy donors. Per germline, CDR1 SGHDT and CDR2 YYEEEE. Trimming removed 7 bases from V and 0 bases from J, with 7 bases in between. This CDR3 comprises 13 residues. 60 Vbeta and 13 Jbeta primers were used in PCR. TCRdb keeps only in-frame clones here, not all; method: immunoSEQ multiplex PCR. This sample's clone table lists 200,000 to 250,000 clones. This chain uses TRBV5-6 with TRBJ2-2, with D maybe TRBD2 (6 bases). This TCR came from a girl aged 2 to 10 in good health and CMV-seropositive. Source material: PBMCs. CDR3 nucleotides: TGTGCCAGCGGGAGGCCGAACACCGGGGAGCTGTTTTTT. The encoded protein is CASGRPNTGELFF.